This TCR delta chain was identified in a study of gamma-delta T cells after stem cell transplantation. This clone showed up just a few times. It differs at one base from a far larger clone, so likely a read error. Other nucleotide sequences in the sample specify the same CDR3. TCRdb re-called the RT-PCR reads using CATT. The sample lists over a thousand delta-chain clones; roughly 5.3% were seen once. The CDR3 consists of 19 residues. Germline values: CDR1 GEAIGNYY, CDR2 EKD. V lost 2 bases to trimming and J lost 0 bases, with 21 bases between them. The V and J genes are TRDV2 and TRDJ2; no definite D call. The source is a human donor. It is not recorded whose cells these are; they may come from a transplant donor. Sequenced: gamma-delta T cells. CDR3 residues: CACDKVAGGSPSLTAQLFF. The CDR3, as DNA: TGTGCCTGTGACAAAGTCGCTGGAGGATCGCCATCTTTGACAGCACAACTCTTCTTT.